The subject of this entry is one TCR beta chain. Its specificity is not known. The treatment is: approximately nine-day PBMC culture with coronavirus spike peptide pools or control peptides (ViraFEST assay). ViraFEST expanded antigen-specific T cells with peptide pools, then sequenced TCRs. An Oncomine TCR Beta short-read assay was used to sequence the DNA from cultured CD4+ T cells. TCRdb fed the PCR reads into MiXCR, producing one record per CDR3 protein. The table has roughly 10,000 distinct CDR3 sequences, roughly 46% seen once; the top ten hold over 30%. V lost 2 bases, J lost 0 bases, and 6 bases stayed unmatched. The CDR3 runs to 18 residues. Germline values: CDR1 SGHNT, CDR2 YENEEA. The sample is drawn from a study of vaccination and CD4 T cells after COVID-19. Across the whole study: The convalescents included six males and four females, and among them two were Hispanic while seven were Caucasian.

This TCR was sampled from a human donor who had recovered from COVID-19. The sample consisted of CD4+ T cells from blood, cultured in vitro. The gene calls are TRBV11-3 and TRBJ2-6; the match to TRBD1 covers 8 bases. DNA for the CDR3: TGTGCCAGCAGCTTAAGGCCAGGGGGCCTCTCTGGGGCCAACGTCCTGACTTTC. It specifies CASSLRPGGLSGANVLTF.